A single sample is the source of the 26 T cell receptor beta chains below, sequenced in a study of T cell responses to AZD1222 COVID-19 vaccine (dated by TCRdb to the early 2020s). Libraries were built with the immunoSEQ multiplex PCR assay. TCRdb holds this immuneACCESS table with in-frame rearrangements only. Some clones are missing; in checked studies, unresolved V genes explain under half, and the rest has no known cause. The sample records about 140,000 clones, more than 85% of which are singletons. In total, the top ten clones hold 4% of the sample. The time point label of this sample denotes: about 28 days (+/-7) after the second vaccine dose. The sample here was peripheral blood, taken 28 days after the second AZD1222 dose. The receptors come from an adult who received the AZD1222 COVID-19 vaccine.

The chain carries TRBV5-1 and TRBJ1-2, with D perhaps matching TRBD1 (5 bases). The CDR3 sequence is 15 residues long. The V end lost 5 bases, the J end lost 6 bases, and 20 bases lay between the germline ends. Looked up from germline, CDR1 is SGHRS and CDR2 is YFSETQ. CDR3 DNA: TGCGCCAGCAGGCCGGGACGCAATGTTGAGAATGGCTACACCTTC. It yields the protein CASRPGRNVENGYTF.

The chain recombines TRBV9 with TRBJ1-6, with 9 bases that match TRBD1. CDR1 SGDLS and CDR2 YYNGEE come from the germline V gene. This CDR3 has 15 residues. The V gene end was trimmed by 4 bases and the J gene end by 14 bases; junction bases not matched to a gene: 13. As DNA, the CDR3 is TGTGCCAGCAGCCCCACGGACAGGGGCTCCACAGCCCTCCACTTT. It codes for CASSPTDRGSTALHF.

The chain recombines TRBV3-1 (or the pseudogene TRBV3-2) with TRBJ2-7; 7 bases map to TRBD2. The CDR3 is 14 residues long. V lost 3 bases to trimming and J lost 0 bases; unmatched junction nucleotides: 2. CDR1 is LGHDT and CDR2 is YNNKEL in the germline V gene (reference sequence). This CDR3 reads CASSHGTTSYEQYF. DNA for the CDR3: TGTGCCAGCAGCCACGGGACTACCTCCTACGAGCAGTACTTC.

The rearrangement links TRBV7-6 to TRBJ2-7; no definite D call. Trimming took 6 bases from V and 1 from J, leaving 10 bases between them. The CDR3 length is 13 residues. Germline V lookup: CDR1 SGHVS, CDR2 FNYEAQ. The CDR3 is CASSGSPSYEQYF. The CDR3 DNA is TGTGCCAGCAGTGGCAGTCCATCCTACGAGCAGTACTTC.

The chain is built from TRBV6-4 and TRBJ2-1; D not certain. Per the germline V gene, CDR1 is MRHNA and CDR2 is SNTAGT. The CDR3 totals 15 residues. Trimming removed 6 bases from V and 0 bases from J, with 12 bases in between. The CDR3 nucleotides read TGTGCCAGCAGCACCAGCCGAGACTCCTACAATGAGCAGTTCTTC. Protein product: CASSTSRDSYNEQFF.

The CDR3 sequence: CAISPQVATNEKLFF. The CDR3 nucleotides read TGTGCCATCAGCCCCCAGGTAGCAACTAATGAAAAACTGTTTTTT. The gene calls are TRBV10-3 and TRBJ1-4; D gene uncertain. Germline CDR1 is ENHRY and CDR2 is SYGVKD. Trimming took off 6 bases at V and 0 bases at J, with 11 bases between the two ends. This CDR3 is 15 amino acids long.

This chain joins TRBV2 and TRBJ2-7; possibly TRBD1 for D (5 bases). The V gene's germline CDR1 is SNHLY and CDR2 FYNNEI. V lost 7 bases and J 6 bases, leaving 16 bases between the germline ends. CDR3 size: 13 residues. CDR3 nucleotides: TGTGCCAGCATTCTAGGGGCCTGGGGCGAGCAGTACTTC. Amino acids: CASILGAWGEQYF.

J is TRBJ2-2 and V is TRBV7-8, with 13 bases fitting TRBD2. The CDR3 contains 16 residues. V gave up 1 base and J gave up 7 bases; unmatched junction bases: 3. Per germline, CDR1 SGHVS and CDR2 FQNEAQ. The CDR3 protein is CASSLGTSGSHGELFF. CDR3 sequence (DNA): TGTGCCAGCAGCTTAGGGACTAGCGGGAGTCACGGGGAGCTGTTTTTT.

This sequence joins TRBV6-5 and TRBJ2-6; the D is unclear. Trimming shortened V by 6 bases and J by 3 bases, and 12 bases separated the two germline ends. This CDR3 is 15 amino acids long. CDR1 is MNHEY, CDR2 SVGAGI, per germline. The CDR3 reads CASSRDIYGANVLTF. The CDR3 nucleotides read TGTGCCAGCAGCCGAGACATTTATGGGGCCAACGTCCTGACTTTC.

The rearrangement joins TRBV28 to TRBJ1-3; D call uncertain. Between the trimmed V and J ends, which lost 6 bases and 0 bases, there was a span of 9 bases. Germline V gene data show CDR1 as MDHEN and CDR2 as SYDVKM. The length of the CDR3 is 14 residues. The CDR3 DNA is TGTGCCAGCAGGGGTAGTCTCTCTGGAAACACCATATATTTT. Translating gives CASRGSLSGNTIYF.

The chain has TRBV2 and TRBJ2-2; D possibly corresponds to TRBD2 (6 bases). The CDR3 is 16 residues long. In germline, CDR1 is SNHLY, CDR2 FYNNEI. Trimming removed 6 bases at V and 6 bases at J, with 20 bases between. The CDR3 loop is CASSQDWGVGAGELFF. The CDR3 region has the DNA TGTGCCAGCAGCCAAGACTGGGGGGTAGGGGCCGGGGAGCTGTTTTTT.

This chain joins TRBV4-2 and TRBJ2-3; maybe TRBD1 (7 bases). Germline CDR1 reads LGHNA; CDR2 reads YNFKEQ. The CDR3 consists of 17 residues. The V gene lost 2 bases and the J gene lost 2 bases, with 17 bases spanning the gap. In DNA, the CDR3 is TGTGCCAGCAGCCAAATCAGGGGGGAGCGGGTCACAGATACGCAGTATTTT. It encodes CASSQIRGERVTDTQYF.

The chain links TRBV29-1 to TRBJ2-1; tentatively, D is TRBD2 (6 bases). The CDR3 runs 14 residues. Trimming removed 1 base at V and 4 bases at J, with 11 bases between. Germline CDR1 reads SQVTM; CDR2 reads ANQGSEA. CDR3 sequence: CSVEGRGSYNEQFF. CDR3 in DNA: TGCAGCGTTGAAGGGAGGGGATCGTACAATGAGCAGTTCTTC.

The chain links TRBV4-2 to TRBJ2-5; 15 bases align to TRBD2. The CDR3 is made up of 17 amino acids. V was pared by 2 bases and J by 3 bases, with 4 bases of the junction left unmatched. Germline V gives CDR1 LGHNA, CDR2 YNFKEQ. CDR3 DNA: TGTGCCAGCAGCCAAAGGACTAGCGGGGGGGTGGAAGAGACCCAGTACTTC. Translation: CASSQRTSGGVEETQYF.

The chain combines TRBV2 with TRBJ1-5; weak D call: TRBD1 (6 bases). Germline V gene lookup returns CDR1 SNHLY and CDR2 FYNNEI. This CDR3 has 15 residues. The V end was cut by 8 bases, the J end by 4 bases, with 18 bases between. The DNA of the CDR3 is TGTGCCAGCCGTCCTCCCTTGGGACATAATCAGCCCCAGCATTTT. It is translated as CASRPPLGHNQPQHF.

V usage is TRBV7-3 and J usage is TRBJ2-1; possibly TRBD2 for D (6 bases). The CDR3 is made up of 15 amino acids. Per germline, CDR1 SGHTA and CDR2 FQGTGA. V was pared by 0 bases and J by 5 bases, with 11 bases between. For the CDR3, the DNA is TGTGCCAGCAGCTTAACCCGCGGGACTCACAATGAGCAGTTCTTC. It specifies CASSLTRGTHNEQFF.

The J gene is TRBJ1-1, the V gene TRBV5-1; D uncertain. Trimming removed 4 bases at V and 1 base at J, with 11 bases between. The CDR3 consists of 14 residues. The germline V gene has CDR1 SGHRS and CDR2 YFSETQ. CDR3 DNA sequence: TGCGCCAGCAGCCCGCTAGGGAGGAACACTGAAGCTTTCTTT. Protein: CASSPLGRNTEAFF.

V and J are TRBV19 and TRBJ2-1; weak D call: TRBD2 (6 bases). Germline assignment: CDR1 LNHDA and CDR2 SQIVND (reference sequence). V dropped 5 bases and J dropped 2 bases, with 22 bases sitting between them. This CDR3 has 18 residues. The CDR3 DNA sequence: TGTGCCAGTAGTGCGAGTTGGGGTAGCGGAAGAACCTACAATGAGCAGTTCTTC. As protein: CASSASWGSGRTYNEQFF.

The chain employs TRBV5-4 and TRBJ2-2, with D possibly matching TRBD1 (6 bases). The V gene's germline CDR1 is SGHNT and CDR2 YYREEE (reference sequence). Trimming pared 4 bases from V and 6 bases from J, leaving 19 bases between. This CDR3 has 16 residues. Written as DNA, the CDR3 is TGTGCCAGCAGCCGTCATCCCGGGACAAGACCCGGGGAGCTGTTTTTT. Amino acids: CASSRHPGTRPGELFF.

This chain joins TRBV7-3 and TRBJ2-5, with no clear D. The V gene lost 4 bases and the J gene lost 3 bases, with 9 bases spanning the gap. This CDR3 contains 13 residues. Germline values: CDR1 SGHTA, CDR2 FQGTGA. The CDR3 sequence: CASSYDSEETQYF. CDR3 coding DNA: TGTGCCAGCAGCTACGACTCCGAAGAGACCCAGTACTTC.

The chain couples TRBV18 to TRBJ2-7; perhaps TRBD2 as D (7 bases). Per germline, CDR1 KGHSH and CDR2 LQKENI. The CDR3 loop spans 15 amino acids. V lost 3 bases and J 2 bases, leaving 14 bases between the germline ends. Here the CDR3 reads CASSPLEGGAYEQYF. The CDR3 nucleotides are TGTGCCAGCTCACCGCTGGAGGGGGGGGCCTACGAGCAGTACTTC. The full variable domain, its missing parts supplied by reference TRBV18 and TRBJ2-7, is NAGVMQNPRHLVRRRGQEARLRCSPMKGHSHVYWYRQLPEEGLKFMVYLQKENIIDESGMPKERFSAEFPKEGPSILRIQQVVRGDSAAYFCASSPLEGGAYEQYFGPGTRLTVT.

The J gene is TRBJ2-2, the V gene TRBV7-2, with 7 bases identical to TRBD2. This CDR3 contains 16 residues. After removal of 2 bases from V and 1 base from J, the junction contained 4 bases not matched to a gene. Germline CDR1 SGHTA, CDR2 FQGNSA. CDR3 coding DNA: TGTGCCAGCAGCTTAAACGGCGGGGGGAACACCGGGGAGCTGTTTTTT. Translated, it gives CASSLNGGGNTGELFF.

The chain joins TRBV28 to TRBJ1-2; D may be TRBD1 (5 bases). The ends were cut back, 3 bases at V and 7 bases at J, with 18 bases in the middle. Looked up from germline, CDR1 is MDHEN and CDR2 is SYDVKM. The CDR3 has 15 amino acids. The CDR3 loop is CASSLGQSVRSGYTF. The CDR3 DNA reads TGTGCCAGCAGTTTGGGGCAATCGGTTCGGAGTGGCTACACCTTC.

This chain links TRBV20-1 with TRBJ1-2; 8 bases agree with TRBD1. Trimming took 1 base from V and 13 from J; bases not matched to a gene: 5. Germline V gives CDR1 DFQATT, CDR2 SNEGSKA (reference sequence). This CDR3 is 11 amino acids long. The CDR3 loop is CSARGQGATTF. As DNA, the CDR3 is TGCAGTGCTAGAGGGCAGGGGGCTACCACCTTC.

The chain recombines TRBV2 with TRBJ1-5; the D gene is possibly TRBD1 (5 bases). The CDR3 runs to 14 residues. The germline V gene encodes CDR1 SNHLY and CDR2 FYNNEI. V lost 4 bases and J lost 0, with 7 bases in between. The CDR3 DNA follows: TGTGCCAGCAGTGCTGGGGGTAGCAATCAGCCCCAGCATTTT. Residues: CASSAGGSNQPQHF.

The chain has TRBV7-8 and TRBJ2-2; D ambiguous. The CDR3 length is 16 residues. Germline loops: CDR1 SGHVS, CDR2 FQNEAQ. The V and J ends lost 1 base and 6 bases respectively, with 15 bases between them. The DNA of the CDR3 is TGTGCCAGCAGCTTAGGTCTCAGACGTGGAGCCGGGGAGCTGTTTTTT. It specifies CASSLGLRRGAGELFF.